The 25 T cell receptor beta chains in this list originate from one sample, sequenced in a study of T cell repertoires in cytomegalovirus infection. TCRdb ran MiXCR on the reads and lists one entry per CDR3 protein. The sample carries approximately 750,000 distinct CDR3 sequences, 35% recorded once. Sequencing was carried out using PBMCs. These receptors all come from a human donor in good health (CMV status not recorded). Some clones in this sample may be carry-over from other donors' samples.

The genes are TRBV29-1 and TRBJ1-4; the match to TRBD1 covers 7 bases. V gave up 0 bases and J gave up 8 bases; unmatched junction bases: 9. CDR3 size: 15 residues. Looked up from germline, CDR1 is SQVTM and CDR2 is ANQGSEA. The CDR3 nucleotides read TGCAGCGTTGAAGATCCGGCAGGGGGGAGAGAAAAACTGTTTTTT. Protein product: CSVEDPAGGREKLFF.

The chain recombines TRBV12-3 or TRBV12-4 with TRBJ1-1, with D unresolved. V was clipped by 5 bases and J by 7 bases, with 14 bases between them. The CDR3 extends over 13 amino acids. The CDR3 region is CASSIRERVEAFF. The DNA of the CDR3 is TGTGCCAGCAGTATAAGAGAGAGGGTTGAAGCTTTCTTT.

V usage is TRBV19 and J usage is TRBJ2-3; 14 positions match TRBD2. This CDR3 comprises 15 residues. With 8 bases clipped from V and 6 bases from J, the junction kept 7 bases outside the gene matches. CDR1 is LNHDA, CDR2 SQIVND, per germline (reference sequence). Written as DNA, the CDR3 is TGTGCCAGTGATCCCGGGACTAGCGGGAGCGATACGCAGTATTTT. Protein product: CASDPGTSGSDTQYF.

The chain employs TRBV7-2 and TRBJ2-7, with 7 positions matching TRBD2. Trimming cost V 5 bases and J 6 bases; bases outside gene matches: 19. Germline loops: CDR1 SGHTA, CDR2 FQGNSA. The CDR3 length is 17 residues. CDR3 in amino acids: CASSQNPGLRAPGEQYF. DNA of the CDR3: TGTGCCAGCAGCCAAAACCCGGGACTACGAGCTCCGGGCGAGCAGTACTTC.

The chain uses TRBV19 and TRBJ1-1; 7 bases are shared with TRBD1. This CDR3 spans 16 amino acids. Looked up from germline, CDR1 is LNHDA and CDR2 is SQIVND (reference sequence). Trimming removed 3 bases from V and 5 bases from J; junction bases left unmatched: 12. The CDR3 DNA is TGTGCCAGTAGTATCGTAACAGGGGCGGGAAGTACTGAAGCTTTCTTT. This sequence encodes CASSIVTGAGSTEAFF.

This clonotype showed up many times. This chain joins TRBV6-1 and TRBJ2-1; TRBD2 aligns across 12 bases. The junction had 7 bases not matched to a gene; V was cut back by 5 bases and J by 5 bases. Germline V lookup: CDR1 MNHNS, CDR2 SASEGT. The CDR3 runs to 16 residues. The CDR3 spells CASSSLTSGRNNEQFF. The CDR3 DNA reads TGTGCCAGCAGTTCGCTAACTAGCGGGAGGAACAATGAGCAGTTCTTC.

The chain has TRBV15 and TRBJ1-4, with unresolved D. The ends were cut back, 1 base at V and 0 bases at J, with 9 bases in the middle. From germline, CDR1 is LNHNV and CDR2 YYDKDF (reference sequence). The CDR3 length is 16 residues. The DNA of the CDR3 is TGTGCCACCAGCAGAGGTCAAGTTGCAACTAATGAAAAACTGTTTTTT. It codes for CATSRGQVATNEKLFF.

This clonotype was seen more than once but under ten times. The chain uses TRBV5-5 and TRBJ2-3; TRBD2 aligns across 13 bases. This CDR3 contains 17 residues. CDR1 SGHKS and CDR2 YYEKEE come from the germline V gene (reference sequence). V lost 4 bases and J lost 2; bases outside the gene matches: 7. CDR3 residues: CASSIGTSGDLTDTQYF. The CDR3 bases are TGTGCCAGCAGCATCGGGACTAGCGGGGATCTCACAGATACGCAGTATTTT.

With regard to this clonotype: One junction end does not reproduce the germline sequence, and a read error may be involved. The J gene is TRBJ1-5, the V gene TRBV6-8, with D unclear. Germline V gene sequence: CDR1 MNHGY, CDR2 SAAAGT. This CDR3 region has 16 residues. The chain's CDR3 is CARSYLRAASNQPQHF. As DNA, the CDR3 is TGTGCCCGCAGTTACTTGAGGGCAGCCAGCAATCAGCCCCAGCATTTT.

The sample holds many counts of this clonotype. The J gene is TRBJ2-7, the V gene TRBV11-2, with 7 nucleotides matching TRBD1. From germline, CDR1 is SGHAT and CDR2 FQNNGV. This CDR3 spans 15 amino acids. The V segment lost 1 base and the J segment 0 bases; nucleotides outside the gene matches: 3. The CDR3 bases are TGTGCCAGCAGCTTAGGATGGGACAGCTCCTACGAGCAGTACTTC. As protein: CASSLGWDSSYEQYF.

The V gene is TRBV6-2 or TRBV6-3, the J gene TRBJ2-1, with 9 nucleotides matching TRBD2. Trimming at V came to 2 bases and at J to 4 bases, leaving 6 bases not matched to a gene. The CDR3 consists of 16 residues. CDR1 is MNHEY, CDR2 SVGEGT, per germline. The CDR3 protein is CASSYTGTSWYNEQFF. CDR3 DNA sequence: TGTGCCAGCAGTTACACCGGGACTAGCTGGTACAATGAGCAGTTCTTC.

This clonotype was seen a single time. V is TRBV5-1 and J is TRBJ1-2; 9 nucleotides line up with TRBD1. Germline CDR1 and CDR2: SGHRS and YFSETQ. The CDR3 contains 14 residues. Trimming cost V 7 bases and J 5 bases; bases outside gene matches: 9. The CDR3 DNA reads TGCGCCAGCGGACAGGGGTGGGAAAGATATGGCTACACCTTC. Encoded protein: CASGQGWERYGYTF.

This clonotype was found many times. V gene TRBV7-2 combines with J gene TRBJ1-3, with a tentative D call TRBD1 (6 bases). The V gene lost 1 base and the J gene lost 7 bases, with 14 bases spanning the gap. The CDR3 is 15 amino acids. Germline-derived CDR1 and CDR2 are SGHTA and FQGNSA. The CDR3 here is CASSLDPGAMNTIYF. As DNA, the CDR3 is TGTGCCAGCAGCTTAGACCCGGGGGCAATGAACACCATATATTTT.

This chain links TRBV28 with TRBJ1-5, with D unresolved. There are 11 residues in the CDR3. Trimming stripped 6 bases from V and 9 bases from J, with 9 bases between. Germline loops: CDR1 MDHEN, CDR2 SYDVKM. In DNA, the CDR3 is TGTGCCAGCAGGTACATGGGGCCCCAGCATTTT. It is translated as CASRYMGPQHF.

The chain links TRBV20-1 to TRBJ2-7; 7 bases map to TRBD2. The CDR3 is 16 amino acids. Trimming at V came to 0 bases and at J to 0 bases, leaving 8 bases not matched to a gene. In germline, CDR1 is DFQATT, CDR2 SNEGSKA (reference sequence). In DNA, the CDR3 is TGCAGTGCTAGAGATTTAGTCAGCGGGATCTCCTACGAGCAGTACTTC. As protein: CSARDLVSGISYEQYF.

In DNA, the CDR3 is TGTGCCAGCAGAGGGTGGGACGATAGTTCCTACGAGCAGTACTTC. It yields the protein CASRGWDDSSYEQYF. The chain has TRBV27 and TRBJ2-7; either TRBD1 or TRBD2 may supply D (5 bases each). CDR3 size: 15 residues. V was trimmed by 6 bases and J by 1 base, leaving 16 bases between them. CDR1 MNHEY and CDR2 SMNVEV come from the germline V gene (reference sequence).

This clonotype was counted only a few times. The J gene is TRBJ1-5, the V gene TRBV7-2; 8 positions match TRBD1. The V and J ends lost 6 bases and 3 bases, in that order; junction bases with no gene match: 7. The CDR3 is 15 amino acids. Germline loops: CDR1 SGHTA, CDR2 FQGNSA. The CDR3 sequence is CASSPTGVTNQPQHF. The DNA for the CDR3 is TGTGCCAGCAGTCCGACAGGGGTAACCAATCAGCCCCAGCATTTT.

This clonotype came up a few times. This chain links TRBV20-1 with TRBJ2-3; unclear D gene. The CDR3 totals 11 residues. Germline CDR1 is DFQATT and CDR2 is SNEGSKA (reference sequence). The V end lost 4 bases, the J end lost 6 bases, and 8 bases lay between the germline ends. CDR3 DNA sequence: TGCAGTGCTACGACTTGGGATACGCAGTATTTT. This encodes CSATTWDTQYF.

V and J are TRBV5-6 and TRBJ2-3; D is possibly TRBD1 or TRBD2 (6 bases each). CDR1 is SGHDT and CDR2 is YYEEEE in the germline V gene. V gave up 4 bases and J gave up 3 bases, with 9 bases separating them. This CDR3 spans 13 amino acids. The CDR3 region has the DNA TGTGCCAGCAGCCGGGGGCCTACAGATACGCAGTATTTT. Protein: CASSRGPTDTQYF.

This clonotype was seen a single time. The J gene is TRBJ1-5, the V gene TRBV5-5; 10 bases align to TRBD1. Germline V gene sequence: CDR1 SGHKS, CDR2 YYEKEE (reference sequence). J gave up 4 bases and V 4 bases, and 11 bases lay outside the gene matches. This CDR3 is built from 17 residues. The CDR3 loop reads CASSRDRGEVGNQPQHF. In nucleotides, the CDR3 is TGTGCCAGCAGCCGGGACAGGGGTGAGGTAGGAAATCAGCCCCAGCATTTT. Complete variable domain (other parts from reference TRBV5-5 and TRBJ1-5): DAGVTQSPTHLIKTRGQQVTLRCSPISGHKSVSWYQQVLGQGPQFIFQYYEKEERGRGNFPDRFSARQFPNYSSELNVNALLLGDSALYLCASSRDRGEVGNQPQHFGDGTRLSIL.

Only a few counts were recorded for this clonotype. This chain uses TRBV7-2 with TRBJ2-2; TRBD2 agrees at 7 bases. Germline-derived CDR1 and CDR2 are SGHTA and FQGNSA. The CDR3 runs to 15 residues. The J segment lost 5 bases and the V segment lost 5 bases, leaving 8 bases of the junction unmatched. In DNA form, the CDR3 reads TGTGCCAGCAGCCCGTTTGCGGGAGTGACCGGGGAGCTGTTTTTT. Protein: CASSPFAGVTGELFF.

This clonotype was seen a handful of times. The CDR3 spells CASSPRTSREGDEQFF. The CDR3, as DNA: TGTGCCAGCAGCCCGCGGACTAGTCGGGAGGGGGATGAGCAGTTCTTC. J is TRBJ2-1 and V is TRBV5-3; 8 bases fit TRBD2. TRBV5-3 is recorded as an ORF, its role being uncertain. This CDR3 is 16 amino acids long. Trimming removed 8 bases from V and 8 bases from J; junction bases left unmatched: 18.

This clonotype was found a few times. The rearrangement joins TRBV7-2 to TRBJ1-2, with 8 bases identical to TRBD1. In germline, CDR1 is SGHTA, CDR2 FQGNSA. This CDR3 spans 14 amino acids. The V segment lost 5 bases and the J segment 3 bases; nucleotides outside the gene matches: 5. This chain's CDR3 is CASSVQGADYGYTF. The DNA of the CDR3 is TGTGCCAGCAGCGTGCAGGGGGCCGACTATGGCTACACCTTC.

This clonotype was seen once. V usage is TRBV6-5 and J usage is TRBJ1-3; D gene unclear. CDR1 is MNHEY and CDR2 is SVGAGI in the germline V gene. The CDR3 length is 16 residues. V was trimmed by 0 bases and J by 0 bases, leaving 9 bases between them. The CDR3 loop is CASSYSKRSSGNTIYF. In nucleotides, the CDR3 is TGTGCCAGCAGTTACTCGAAGCGAAGCTCTGGAAACACCATATATTTT.

A few counts support this clonotype. The chain carries TRBV6-6 and TRBJ1-1; TRBD1 might be the D (5 bases). This CDR3 is 15 amino acids long. Deletions cut 5 bases from V and 1 base from J, with 14 bases between. Germline CDR1 is MNHNY and CDR2 is SVGAGI (reference sequence). Written as DNA, the CDR3 is TGTGCCAGCAGTCGGGGAGGCAGGGAGAACACTGAAGCTTTCTTT. Translating it yields CASSRGGRENTEAFF.